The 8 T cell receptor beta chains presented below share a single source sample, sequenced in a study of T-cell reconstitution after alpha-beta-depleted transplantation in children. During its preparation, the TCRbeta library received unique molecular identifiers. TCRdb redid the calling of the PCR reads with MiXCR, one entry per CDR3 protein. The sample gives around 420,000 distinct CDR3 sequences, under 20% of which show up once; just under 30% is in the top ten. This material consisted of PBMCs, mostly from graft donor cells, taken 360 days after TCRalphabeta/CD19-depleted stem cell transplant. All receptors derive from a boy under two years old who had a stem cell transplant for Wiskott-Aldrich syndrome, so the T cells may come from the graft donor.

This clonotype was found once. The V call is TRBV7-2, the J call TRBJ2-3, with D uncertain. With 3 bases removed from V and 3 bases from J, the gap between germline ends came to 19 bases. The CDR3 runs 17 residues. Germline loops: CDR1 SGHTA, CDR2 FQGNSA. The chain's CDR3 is CASSFSPGSLVTDTQYF. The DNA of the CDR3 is TGTGCCAGCAGCTTCTCCCCCGGTAGCTTAGTTACAGATACGCAGTATTTT.

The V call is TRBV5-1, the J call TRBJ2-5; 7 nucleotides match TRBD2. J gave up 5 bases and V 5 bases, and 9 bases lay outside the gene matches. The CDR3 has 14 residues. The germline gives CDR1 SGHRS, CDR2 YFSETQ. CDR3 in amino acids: CASRQGGVIETQYF. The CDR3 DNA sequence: TGCGCCAGCAGGCAGGGAGGGGTAATCGAGACCCAGTACTTC.

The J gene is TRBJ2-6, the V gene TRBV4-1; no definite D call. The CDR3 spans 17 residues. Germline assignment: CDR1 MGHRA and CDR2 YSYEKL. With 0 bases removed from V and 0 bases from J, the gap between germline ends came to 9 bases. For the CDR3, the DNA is TGCGCCAGCAGCCAAGATTCAGTTCCCTCTGGGGCCAACGTCCTGACTTTC. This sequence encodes CASSQDSVPSGANVLTF.

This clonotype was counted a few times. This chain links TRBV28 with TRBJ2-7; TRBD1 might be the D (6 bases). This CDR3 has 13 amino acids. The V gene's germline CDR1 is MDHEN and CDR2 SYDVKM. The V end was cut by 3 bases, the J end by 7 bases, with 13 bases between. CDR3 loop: CASSFYAGVEQYF. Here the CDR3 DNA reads TGTGCCAGCAGTTTCTATGCAGGGGTTGAGCAGTACTTC.

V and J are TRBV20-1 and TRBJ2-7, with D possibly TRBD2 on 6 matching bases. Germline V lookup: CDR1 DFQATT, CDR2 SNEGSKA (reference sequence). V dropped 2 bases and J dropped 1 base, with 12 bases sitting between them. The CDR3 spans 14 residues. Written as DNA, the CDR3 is TGCAGTGCTAGAACCCTAGCGTTATCCTACGAGCAGTACTTC. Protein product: CSARTLALSYEQYF.

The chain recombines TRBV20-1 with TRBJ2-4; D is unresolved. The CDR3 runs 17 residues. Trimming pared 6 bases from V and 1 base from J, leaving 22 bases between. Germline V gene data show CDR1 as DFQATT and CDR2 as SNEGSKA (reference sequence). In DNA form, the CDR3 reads TGCAGTGCGGAGAGATTCCCCCTTGGGCCGGCCAAAAACATTCAGTACTTC. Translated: CSAERFPLGPAKNIQYF.

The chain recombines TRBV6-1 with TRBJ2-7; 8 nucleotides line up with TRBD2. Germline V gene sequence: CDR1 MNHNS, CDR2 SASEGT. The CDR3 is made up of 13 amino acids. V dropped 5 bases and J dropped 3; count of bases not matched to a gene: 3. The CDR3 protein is CASSTGGDYEQYF. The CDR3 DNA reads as TGTGCCAGCAGTACGGGAGGGGACTACGAGCAGTACTTC.

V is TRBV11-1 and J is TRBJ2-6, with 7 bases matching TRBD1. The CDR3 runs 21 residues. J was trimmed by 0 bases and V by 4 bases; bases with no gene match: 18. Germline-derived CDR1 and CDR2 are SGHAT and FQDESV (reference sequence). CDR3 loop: CASSSYTRDRVFSSGANVLTF. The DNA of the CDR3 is TGTGCCAGCAGCTCTTATACCAGGGACAGAGTTTTTTCCTCTGGGGCCAACGTCCTGACTTTC.